The 29 T cell receptor beta chains below all came from one sample that was sequenced in a study of blood T cell repertoires in COVID-19. Clones were read by immunoSEQ multiplex PCR, and TCRdb kept only the in-frame ones, dropping some. The sample includes some 250,000 clones, 80% to 90% seen only once; the top ten take about 9.3%. The sample was PBMCs or T cells enriched from blood (not recorded which). These receptors all come from a man aged 40-49 years who had recovered from COVID-19.

J is TRBJ1-3 and V is TRBV7-2; the D gene is possibly TRBD1 (5 bases). With 1 base removed from V and 4 bases from J, the gap between germline ends came to 14 bases. The CDR3 sequence is 16 residues long. Germline V gives CDR1 SGHTA, CDR2 FQGNSA. The CDR3 spells CASSLVGTWPGNTIYF. The CDR3 DNA follows: TGTGCCAGCAGCTTAGTGGGGACTTGGCCGGGAAACACCATATATTTT.

This chain joins TRBV25-1 and TRBJ2-1, with 9 bases lining up with TRBD1. The CDR3 is made up of 16 amino acids. V trimming: 1 base; J trimming: 4 bases; junction bases outside the gene matches: 5. Germline lookup yields CDR1 MGHDK and CDR2 SYGVNS. The CDR3 DNA reads as TGTGCCAGCAGTGAATGGGGACAGGGCCCATACAATGAGCAGTTCTTC. This codes for CASSEWGQGPYNEQFF.

This chain connects TRBV30 to TRBJ2-7; D is perhaps TRBD2 (5 bases). V was clipped by 5 bases and J by 1 base, with 12 bases between them. CDR3 length equals 13 residues. Germline values: CDR1 GTSNPN, CDR2 SVGIG (reference sequence). The DNA of the CDR3 is TGTGCCTGGCAAGGAGGCAGTTCCTACGAGCAGTACTTC. Translation: CAWQGGSSYEQYF. Full variable domain (missing parts from reference TRBV30 and TRBJ2-7): SQTIHQWPATLVQPVGSPLSLECTVEGTSNPNLYWYRQAAGRGLQLLFYSVGIGQISSEVPQNLSASRPQDRQFILSSKKLLLSDSGFYLCAWQGGSSYEQYFGPGTRLTVT.

The chain employs TRBV5-8 and TRBJ2-5; 7 bases are shared with TRBD1. The CDR3 extends over 17 amino acids. The germline gives CDR1 SGHTS, CDR2 YDEGEE. With 3 bases clipped from V and 2 bases from J, the junction kept 13 bases outside the gene matches. The CDR3 sequence is CASSSDRSRTIQETQYF. The CDR3 region has the DNA TGTGCCAGCAGCTCGGACAGGAGCAGAACCATACAAGAGACCCAGTACTTC.

CDR3 sequence: CASSFQTGNTEAFF. The CDR3 DNA reads as TGTGCCAGCAGCTTTCAAACAGGGAACACTGAAGCTTTCTTT. The gene calls are TRBV14 and TRBJ1-1; tentatively, D is TRBD1 (5 bases). V dropped 5 bases and J dropped 1 base, with 11 bases sitting between them. CDR1 and CDR2 from the germline V gene are SGHDN and FVKESK. CDR3 length equals 14 residues.

This clone was detected once. The chain couples TRBV19 to TRBJ1-1; a weak D match, TRBD1 (5 bases). CDR1 and CDR2 from the germline V gene are LNHDA and SQIVND (reference sequence). The CDR3 covers 16 residues. Trimming stripped 8 bases from V and 1 base from J, with 20 bases between. The CDR3, as DNA: TGTGCCAGTGCCTCCTTAAGTCGGAGGGGGAACACTGAAGCTTTCTTT. Encoded protein: CASASLSRRGNTEAFF.

The chain uses TRBV2 and TRBJ2-3; TRBD2 matches at 11 bases. With V trimmed by 4 bases and J by 1 base, 7 bases remained unmatched. Germline CDR1 SNHLY, CDR2 FYNNEI. This CDR3 is 17 amino acids long. The chain's CDR3 is CASSGPPLAGGTDTQYF. The CDR3 DNA is TGTGCCAGCAGTGGGCCCCCACTAGCGGGAGGCACAGATACGCAGTATTTT.

This clone was recorded once. V and J are TRBV10-3 and TRBJ1-4; 7 bases are shared with TRBD1. The junction had 6 bases not matched to a gene; V was cut back by 4 bases and J by 7 bases. The CDR3 is 14 amino acids. Germline assignment: CDR1 ENHRY and CDR2 SYGVKD. CDR3 sequence reads: CAISVQGGSEKLFF. DNA for the CDR3: TGTGCCATCAGTGTTCAGGGGGGTAGTGAAAAACTGTTTTTT.

This clone was observed a handful of times. The CDR3 DNA is TGTGCCACCAGCAGAGATGGGGCAGTTTACGAGCAGTACTTC. It encodes CATSRDGAVYEQYF. The chain is built from TRBV15 and TRBJ2-7; tentatively, D is TRBD1 (5 bases). The CDR3 extends over 14 amino acids. The germline V gene has CDR1 LNHNV and CDR2 YYDKDF (reference sequence). V was trimmed by 0 bases and J by 4 bases, leaving 10 bases between them.

The CDR3 region is CASSTTYPGGGEQFF. DNA of the CDR3: TGTGCCAGCAGTACAACCTACCCAGGGGGCGGTGAGCAGTTCTTC. The rearrangement uses TRBV6-5 and TRBJ2-1; 8 bases map to TRBD1. CDR1 is MNHEY and CDR2 is SVGAGI in the germline V gene. Trimming removed 5 bases from V and 9 bases from J; junction bases left unmatched: 12. CDR3 size: 15 residues.

The J gene is TRBJ2-7, the V gene TRBV28; D perhaps matches TRBD1 (6 bases). Germline V lookup: CDR1 MDHEN, CDR2 SYDVKM. CDR3 length equals 15 residues. Deletions cut 3 bases from V and 4 bases from J, with 16 bases between. The CDR3 DNA sequence: TGTGCCAGCAGTTTGACAGGATCGATCGGGTACGAGCAGTACTTC. Its translation: CASSLTGSIGYEQYF.

This clone showed up just once. The chain employs TRBV5-4 and TRBJ2-7, with TRBD1 matching 7 bases. Germline V gives CDR1 SGHNT, CDR2 YYREEE (reference sequence). V shed 0 bases, J shed 5 bases, and the junction held 2 bases outside the gene matches. The CDR3 is 13 residues long. The CDR3 loop reads CASSLDRGHEQYF. In nucleotides, the CDR3 is TGTGCCAGCAGCTTGGACAGGGGCCACGAGCAGTACTTC.

The V call is TRBV11-3, the J call TRBJ2-3, with D hard to call. This CDR3 is 15 amino acids long. V lost 7 bases and J lost 2, with 16 bases in between. Germline V lookup: CDR1 SGHNT, CDR2 YENEEA. The CDR3 coding sequence is TGTGCCAGCACCCTTAACCCTTTCTACACAGATACGCAGTATTTT. The encoded protein is CASTLNPFYTDTQYF.

CDR3 sequence reads: CASSYGGAGYNEQFF. The CDR3 nucleotides read TGTGCCAGCAGTTATGGTGGAGCGGGATACAATGAGCAGTTCTTC. The chain recombines TRBV6-5 with TRBJ2-1; 7 positions match TRBD2. V shed 3 bases, J shed 4 bases, and the junction held 6 bases outside the gene matches. This CDR3 region has 15 residues. Per germline, CDR1 MNHEY and CDR2 SVGAGI.

The chain joins TRBV28 to TRBJ1-2, with TRBD1 matching 8 bases. With V trimmed by 6 bases and J by 4 bases, 10 bases remained unmatched. The CDR3 extends over 15 amino acids. CDR1 is MDHEN and CDR2 is SYDVKM in the germline V gene. The CDR3 sequence is CASSYRDRIPYGYTF. CDR3 nucleotides: TGTGCCAGCAGCTACCGGGACAGGATCCCCTATGGCTACACCTTC.

The chain has TRBV28 and TRBJ1-1; 8 bases line up with TRBD1. The CDR3 contains 16 residues. Germline CDR1 reads MDHEN; CDR2 reads SYDVKM. Trimming at V came to 5 bases and at J to 1 base, leaving 9 bases not matched to a gene. The CDR3 DNA follows: TGTGCCAGCAGTATAGGTTACAGGGGGAGGAACACTGAAGCTTTCTTT. Protein sequence: CASSIGYRGRNTEAFF.

The chain joins TRBV30 to TRBJ2-1, with TRBD2 matching 8 bases. Looked up from germline, CDR1 is GTSNPN and CDR2 is SVGIG (reference sequence). The V and J ends lost 0 bases and 7 bases, in that order; junction bases with no gene match: 17. This CDR3 has 18 residues. The CDR3 region is CAWSVGTSALGSRNEQFF. As DNA, the CDR3 is TGTGCCTGGAGTGTAGGGACTAGTGCTCTGGGGTCGAGAAATGAGCAGTTCTTC. Supplemented by reference TRBV30 and TRBJ2-1, the full variable domain reads SQTIHQWPATLVQPVGSPLSLECTVEGTSNPNLYWYRQAAGRGLQLLFYSVGIGQISSEVPQNLSASRPQDRQFILSSKKLLLSDSGFYLCAWSVGTSALGSRNEQFFGPGTRLTVL.

The gene calls are TRBV6-5 and TRBJ2-3; possible D gene TRBD2, 5 bases. The V end lost 6 bases, the J end lost 0 bases, and 13 bases lay between the germline ends. The CDR3 has 15 residues. Germline V lookup: CDR1 MNHEY, CDR2 SVGAGI. The CDR3 region is CASRHSGSSTDTQYF. The CDR3 coding sequence is TGTGCCAGCAGACACAGCGGTTCTAGCACAGATACGCAGTATTTT.

The chain is built from TRBV5-1 and TRBJ2-7, with a tentative D call TRBD2 (5 bases). V lost 1 base and J lost 4, with 12 bases in between. CDR3 length: 14 amino acids. Germline lookup yields CDR1 SGHRS and CDR2 YFSETQ. CDR3 nucleotides: TGCGCCAGCAGCTTGCGCCCAGGAGGTTACGAGCAGTACTTC. The encoded protein is CASSLRPGGYEQYF.

This chain links TRBV7-9 with TRBJ2-1; 7 bases align to TRBD1. This CDR3 has 16 amino acids. V shed 5 bases and J 3 bases; nucleotides not matched to a gene: 10. Per the germline V gene, CDR1 is SEHNR and CDR2 is FQNEAQ (reference sequence). The CDR3: CASSPRTGVGYNEQFF. Written as DNA, the CDR3 is TGTGCCAGCAGCCCCCGGACAGGCGTCGGCTACAATGAGCAGTTCTTC.

The CDR3 nucleotides are TGTGCCAGCAGGGACAACAGGGGTAGGCAGCCCCAGCATTTT. It yields the protein CASRDNRGRQPQHF. The chain has TRBV2 and TRBJ1-5; 7 bases align to TRBD1. In germline, CDR1 is SNHLY, CDR2 FYNNEI. The trim removed 6 bases at V and 7 bases at J, leaving 9 bases unmatched. This CDR3 is 14 amino acids long.

This clone was detected only once. The J gene is TRBJ1-2, the V gene TRBV3-1 (or the pseudogene TRBV3-2); D gene ambiguous. Germline CDR1 LGHDT, CDR2 YNNKEL (reference sequence). This CDR3 contains 14 residues. The V end lost 0 bases, the J end lost 6 bases, and 11 bases lay between the germline ends. CDR3 coding DNA: TGTGCCAGCAGCCAAGATTCGGGGTGGAATGGCTACACCTTC. It yields the protein CASSQDSGWNGYTF.

J is TRBJ2-2 and V is TRBV29-1, with D possibly TRBD2 on 5 matching bases. Looked up from germline, CDR1 is SQVTM and CDR2 is ANQGSEA. V lost 7 bases and J lost 6, with 15 bases in between. CDR3 length: 13 amino acids. The DNA for the CDR3 is TGCAGCGCCCCGGGGTCCGGCCCCGGGGAGCTGTTTTTT. This gives the protein CSAPGSGPGELFF.

This clone was recorded once. The gene calls are TRBV4-1 and TRBJ2-3; maybe TRBD1 (5 bases). The CDR3 sequence is 16 residues long. Trimming took 1 base from V and 2 from J, leaving 13 bases between them. Germline V gives CDR1 MGHRA, CDR2 YSYEKL. The chain's CDR3 is CASSQGAGQLTDTQYF. CDR3 nucleotides: TGCGCCAGCAGCCAAGGGGCCGGACAACTCACAGATACGCAGTATTTT.

In DNA, the CDR3 is TGTGCCAGCAGCTTAGCCAGGGGGCACAATCAGCCCCAGCATTTT. As protein: CASSLARGHNQPQHF. This sequence joins TRBV7-2 and TRBJ1-5, with 8 bases identical to TRBD1. The CDR3 is 15 residues long. CDR1 and CDR2 (germline): SGHTA, FQGNSA. Trimming at V came to 0 bases and at J to 3 bases, leaving 1 base not matched to a gene.

The sample holds one count of this clone. V gene TRBV19 combines with J gene TRBJ1-5, with TRBD1 identical over 7 bases. J lost 7 bases, V lost 4 bases, and 10 bases had no gene match. The CDR3 totals 15 residues. Looked up from germline, CDR1 is LNHDA and CDR2 is SQIVND (reference sequence). CDR3: CASSTRRGVNQPQHF. The CDR3 nucleotides are TGTGCCAGTAGTACGCGCAGGGGGGTTAACCAGCCCCAGCATTTT.

The chain joins TRBV27 to TRBJ2-1, with 8 bases that match TRBD2. The junction had 8 bases not matched to a gene; V was cut back by 2 bases and J by 5 bases. The CDR3 totals 16 residues. Germline assignment: CDR1 MNHEY and CDR2 SMNVEV (reference sequence). The CDR3 region is CASSLGLAGKNNEQFF. As DNA, the CDR3 is TGTGCCAGCAGTTTAGGGCTAGCGGGCAAAAACAATGAGCAGTTCTTC.

V and J are TRBV28 and TRBJ2-5; 7 bases line up with TRBD1. The CDR3 loop spans 14 amino acids. Germline trimming cut 4 bases from V and 1 base from J; bases unmatched to any gene: 3. Germline V gene data show CDR1 as MDHEN and CDR2 as SYDVKM. CDR3: CASSSGQLQETQYF. CDR3 in DNA: TGTGCCAGCAGTTCGGGACAGCTCCAAGAGACCCAGTACTTC. Drawing the rest from reference TRBV28 and TRBJ2-5, the complete variable domain is DVKVTQSSRYLVKRTGEKVFLECVQDMDHENMFWYRQDPGLGLRLIYFSYDVKMKEKGDIPEGYSVSREKKERFSLILESASTNQTSMYLCASSSGQLQETQYFGPGTRLLVL.

This chain connects TRBV11-3 to TRBJ1-1, with D maybe TRBD1 (5 bases). CDR3 length: 16 amino acids. Germline V gives CDR1 SGHNT, CDR2 YENEEA. V lost 4 bases and J lost 10, with 25 bases in between. The CDR3 region has the DNA TGTGCCAGCAGCTCACGACCCAGGGAAAGGGTTTTAGGAGCTTTCTTT. This codes for CASSSRPRERVLGAFF.